The entry below describes one TCR beta chain. Its matching antigen is unknown. Assay: immunoSEQ multiplex PCR; the TCRdb copy retains only in-frame clones and omits some. The table has tens of thousands of clones, around 87% seen once. This entry belongs to a study of Tregs in tolerant kidney transplant recipients. Mixed chimerism was transient after nonmyeloablative marrow transplants from related graft donors. Study-level points and caveats: For some patients, primers changed over time, blocking nucleotide-level comparison.

This CDR3 has 15 residues. The germline V gene encodes CDR1 MDHEN and CDR2 SYDVKM. The V end was cut by 4 bases, the J end by 8 bases, with 18 bases between. The clonotype originates from a human patient who received a combined kidney and bone marrow transplant. Some T cells may have originated in the graft donor. V and J are TRBV28 and TRBJ2-1, with a possible D match to TRBD2 (6 bases). The sample in question was CD4+ T cells from blood (PBMCs), obtained 6 months after the transplant. CDR3 nucleotide sequence: TGTGCCAGCAGTTCACCGGGACTCCGGTACGATGAGCAGTTCTTC. The encoded protein is CASSSPGLRYDEQFF.